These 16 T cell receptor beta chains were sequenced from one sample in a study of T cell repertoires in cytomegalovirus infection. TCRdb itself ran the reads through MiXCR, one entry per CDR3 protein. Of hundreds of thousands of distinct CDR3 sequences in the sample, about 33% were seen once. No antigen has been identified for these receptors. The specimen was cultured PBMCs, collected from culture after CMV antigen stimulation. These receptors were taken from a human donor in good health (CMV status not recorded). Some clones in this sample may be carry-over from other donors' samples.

In nucleotides, the CDR3 is TGTGCCAGCAGTAGGGACGGGTGGGACTCCTACGAGCAGTACGTC. It is translated as CASSRDGWDSYEQYV. The V call is TRBV6-2 or TRBV6-3, the J call TRBJ2-7; either TRBD1 or TRBD2 may fit D (5 bases each). Germline V gene sequence: CDR1 MNHEY, CDR2 SVGEGT. V lost 5 bases, J lost 0 bases, and 14 bases lay in between. There are 15 residues in the CDR3.

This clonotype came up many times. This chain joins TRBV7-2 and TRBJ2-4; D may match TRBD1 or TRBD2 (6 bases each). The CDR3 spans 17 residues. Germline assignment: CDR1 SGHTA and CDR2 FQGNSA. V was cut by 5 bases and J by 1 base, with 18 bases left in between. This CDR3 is CASSAYPGASAKNIQYF. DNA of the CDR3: TGTGCCAGCAGCGCTTATCCGGGGGCCTCGGCCAAAAACATTCAGTACTTC. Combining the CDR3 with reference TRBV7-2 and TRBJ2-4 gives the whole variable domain GAGVSQSPSNKVTEKGKDVELRCDPISGHTALYWYRQSLGQGLEFLIYFQGNSAPDKSGLPSDRFSAERTGGSVSTLTIQRTQQEDSAVYLCASSAYPGASAKNIQYFGAGTRLSVL.

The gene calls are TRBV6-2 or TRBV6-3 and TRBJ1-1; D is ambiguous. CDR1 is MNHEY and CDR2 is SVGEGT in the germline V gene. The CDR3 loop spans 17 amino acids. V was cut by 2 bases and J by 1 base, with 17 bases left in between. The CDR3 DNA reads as TGTGCCAGCAGTTACCCAAAGGGATCCGGATGGAACACTGAAGCTTTCTTT. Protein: CASSYPKGSGWNTEAFF.

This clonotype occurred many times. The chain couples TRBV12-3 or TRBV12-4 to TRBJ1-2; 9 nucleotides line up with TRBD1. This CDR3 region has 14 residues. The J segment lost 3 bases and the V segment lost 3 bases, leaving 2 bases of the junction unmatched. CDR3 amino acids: CASSFRDRDYGYTF. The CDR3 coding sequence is TGTGCCAGCAGTTTCCGGGACAGGGACTATGGCTACACCTTC.

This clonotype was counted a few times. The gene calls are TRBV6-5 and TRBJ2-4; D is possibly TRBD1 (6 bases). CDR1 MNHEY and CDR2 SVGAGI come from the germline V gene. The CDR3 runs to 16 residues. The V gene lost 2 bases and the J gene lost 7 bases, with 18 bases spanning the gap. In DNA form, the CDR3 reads TGTGCCAGCAGTTACCCCAACAGGGATGGTGTGAACATTCAGTACTTC. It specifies CASSYPNRDGVNIQYF.

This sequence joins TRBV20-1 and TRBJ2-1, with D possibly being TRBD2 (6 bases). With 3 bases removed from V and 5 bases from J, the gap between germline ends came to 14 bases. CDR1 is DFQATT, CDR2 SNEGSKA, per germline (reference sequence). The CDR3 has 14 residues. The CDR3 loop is CSASPGSGNNEQFF. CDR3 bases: TGCAGTGCTAGCCCCGGGAGTGGCAACAATGAGCAGTTCTTC.

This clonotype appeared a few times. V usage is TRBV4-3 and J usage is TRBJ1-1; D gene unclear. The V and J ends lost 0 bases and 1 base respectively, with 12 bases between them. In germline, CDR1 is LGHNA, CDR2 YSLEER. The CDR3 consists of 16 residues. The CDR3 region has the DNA TGCGCCAGCAGCCAAGAGTTGGCACAGACGAACACTGAAGCTTTCTTT. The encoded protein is CASSQELAQTNTEAFF.

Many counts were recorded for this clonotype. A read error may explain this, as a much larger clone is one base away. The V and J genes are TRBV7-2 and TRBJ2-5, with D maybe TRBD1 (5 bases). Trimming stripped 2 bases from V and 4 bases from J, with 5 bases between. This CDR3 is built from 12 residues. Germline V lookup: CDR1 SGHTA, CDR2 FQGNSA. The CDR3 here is CASSLRGETQYF. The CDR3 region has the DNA TGTGCCAGCAGCTTAAGGGGAGAGACCCAGTACTTC.

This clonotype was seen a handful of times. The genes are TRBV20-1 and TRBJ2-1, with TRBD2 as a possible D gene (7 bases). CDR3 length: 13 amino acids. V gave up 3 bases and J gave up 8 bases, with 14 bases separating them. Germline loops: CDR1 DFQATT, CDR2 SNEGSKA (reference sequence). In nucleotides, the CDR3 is TGCAGTGCTAGCCCCCCGGGGGGCGATGAGCAGTTCTTC. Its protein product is CSASPPGGDEQFF.

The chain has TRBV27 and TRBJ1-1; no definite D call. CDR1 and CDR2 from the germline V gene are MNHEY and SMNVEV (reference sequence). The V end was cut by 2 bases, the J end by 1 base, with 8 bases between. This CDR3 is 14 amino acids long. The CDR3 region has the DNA TGTGCCAGCAGTTTACTCGGCAGGAACACTGAAGCTTTCTTT. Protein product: CASSLLGRNTEAFF.

The CDR3 reads CASKKGGSEGAFF. In DNA, the CDR3 is TGTGCCAGCAAAAAAGGGGGCTCCGAGGGAGCTTTCTTT. V and J are TRBV11-3 and TRBJ1-1; 7 bases are shared with TRBD1. Germline CDR1 reads SGHNT; CDR2 reads YENEEA. J lost 10 bases, V lost 7 bases, and 12 bases had no gene match. The CDR3 totals 13 residues. Looking up the rest from reference TRBV11-3 and TRBJ1-1 gives the full variable domain: EAGVVQSPRYKIIEKKQPVAFWCNPISGHNTLYWYLQNLGQGPELLIRYENEEAVDDSQLPKDRFSAERLKGVDSTLKIQPAELGDSAVYLCASKKGGSEGAFFGQGTRLTVV.

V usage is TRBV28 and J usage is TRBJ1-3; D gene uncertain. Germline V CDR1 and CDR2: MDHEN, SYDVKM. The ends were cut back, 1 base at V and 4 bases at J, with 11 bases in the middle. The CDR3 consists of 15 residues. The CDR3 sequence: CASSLSGVSGNTIYF. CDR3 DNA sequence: TGTGCCAGCAGTTTATCGGGAGTGTCAGGAAACACCATATATTTT. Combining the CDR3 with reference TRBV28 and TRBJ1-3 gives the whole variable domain DVKVTQSSRYLVKRTGEKVFLECVQDMDHENMFWYRQDPGLGLRLIYFSYDVKMKEKGDIPEGYSVSREKKERFSLILESASTNQTSMYLCASSLSGVSGNTIYFGEGSWLTVV.

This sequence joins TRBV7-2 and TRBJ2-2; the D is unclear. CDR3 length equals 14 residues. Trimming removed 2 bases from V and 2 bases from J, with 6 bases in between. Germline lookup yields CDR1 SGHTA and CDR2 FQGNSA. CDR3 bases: TGTGCCAGCAGCTTATCCGACAACACCGGGGAGCTGTTTTTT. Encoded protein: CASSLSDNTGELFF.

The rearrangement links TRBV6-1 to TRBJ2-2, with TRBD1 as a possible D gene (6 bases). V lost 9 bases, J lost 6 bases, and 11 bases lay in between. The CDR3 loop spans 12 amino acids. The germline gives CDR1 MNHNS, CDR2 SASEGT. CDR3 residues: CARQGEAGELFF. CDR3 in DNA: TGTGCCAGACAGGGTGAAGCCGGGGAGCTGTTTTTT.

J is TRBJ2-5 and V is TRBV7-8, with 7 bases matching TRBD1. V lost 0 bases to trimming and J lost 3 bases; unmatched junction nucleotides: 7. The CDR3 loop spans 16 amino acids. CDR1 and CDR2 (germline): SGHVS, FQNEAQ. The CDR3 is CASSLAPGQLKETQYF. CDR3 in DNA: TGTGCCAGCAGCTTAGCCCCGGGACAGTTAAAAGAGACCCAGTACTTC.

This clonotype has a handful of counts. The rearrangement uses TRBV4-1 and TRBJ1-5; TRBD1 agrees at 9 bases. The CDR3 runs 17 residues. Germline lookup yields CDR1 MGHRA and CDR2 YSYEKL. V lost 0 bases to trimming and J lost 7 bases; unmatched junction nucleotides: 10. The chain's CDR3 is CASSQEADRGVYQPQHF. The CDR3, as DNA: TGCGCCAGCAGCCAAGAGGCGGACAGGGGAGTTTACCAGCCCCAGCATTTT.